This T cell receptor (beta chain) was profiled in a study of T cells expressing NK-cell markers (dated by TCRdb to between 2020 and 2021). Broadly, across the study: In sorted CD3+CD56+NKG2C+, CD3+CD56+NKG2C- and CD3+CD56-NKG2C+ T-cell subsets from about 8 donors, TCR beta-chain repertoires were profiled. Of the eight sequenced donors, seven were found to be HCMV-seropositive and one was found to be HCMV-seronegative. Randomly selected healthy volunteers, three men and five women, were used as the eight sequenced donors. Sequencing of the libraries produced 2 x 150 bp reads on Illumina HiSeq 2000/2500, MiSeq or NextSeq. Study-wide conclusions, independent of this receptor: Whether the expanded NKG2C-expressing T cell clones were specific for HCMV antigens was left unclear. Those dominant clonotypes were again the most abundant among CD3+CD56-NKG2C+ cells in a few donors, at roughly 25-60.1%. In six donors, the dominant CD3+CD56+NKG2C+ clonotypes were among the top 10 CD8+ clonotypes and accounted for roughly 1.0-7.0% of CD8+ T cells.

There are 12 amino acids in the CDR3, from cysteine to phenylalanine inclusive. This entry has no DNA. Remarks on this clonotype: The target of this receptor is not known.

TCRdb records Illumina HiSeq 2000 as the sequencer. TCR beta cDNA libraries were prepared using 5'RACE template switching, which introduced a universal primer site and unique molecular identifiers. cDNA synthesis was primed from the TCR beta constant segment and was followed by two successive PCR amplification steps. The authors processed their data as follows. MIGEC handled demultiplexing of the reads and grouping by UMI, while MiTCR was used to assemble and quantify clonotypes. To remove erroneous sequences, TCR cDNA sequences were retained only when supported by two or more reads. Downstream repertoire analysis used the tcR package, and clonotypes were matched across fractions by CDR3 nucleotide sequence plus V segment. Antigen specificity was annotated against VDJdb with VDJmatch, allowing one amino acid substitution in CDR3. One entry per CDR3 protein sequence results from the TCRdb reprocessing of the reads, with DNA left out. TCRdb, rather than the study authors, made the V and J calls. This sample's clone table shows about 160,000 distinct CDR3 sequences. The ten largest clones capture approximately 17% of the sample.

To determine HCMV serostatus, a commercial ELISA kit was used to detect HCMV-specific IgG in serum. Peripheral blood mononuclear cells were isolated from blood by Ficoll density gradient centrifugation. Input material: blood T cells: a sorted CD56 or NKG2C T cell subset, CD4+ or CD8+ T cells, or bulk PBMC T cells (not recorded which). The chain employs TRBV12-3 or TRBV12-4 and TRBJ1-5; absent DNA, TCRdb's TRBD1 call cannot be checked. The TCR was taken from a woman between 18 and 75 years old in good health. The CDR3 reads CASSTRQGPQHF.